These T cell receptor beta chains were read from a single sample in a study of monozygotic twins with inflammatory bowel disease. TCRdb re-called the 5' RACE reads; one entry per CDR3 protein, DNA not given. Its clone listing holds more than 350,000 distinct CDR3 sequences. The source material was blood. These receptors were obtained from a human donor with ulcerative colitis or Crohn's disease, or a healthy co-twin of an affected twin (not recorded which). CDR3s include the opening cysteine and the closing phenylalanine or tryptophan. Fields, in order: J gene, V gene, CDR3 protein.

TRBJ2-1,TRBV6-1,CASSLGTFETYNEQFF
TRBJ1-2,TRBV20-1,CSARKTGVRYGYTF
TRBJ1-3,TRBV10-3,CAAGAISNTIYF
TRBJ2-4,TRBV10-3,CAISESGQALAKNIQYF
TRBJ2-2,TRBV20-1,CSARDGGRGGELFF
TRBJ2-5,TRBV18,CASSSGLQETQYF
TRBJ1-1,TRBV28,CASRTGGSTEAFF
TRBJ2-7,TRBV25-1,CASSDGQVTYEQYF
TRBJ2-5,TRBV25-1,CASSEWRVQETQYF
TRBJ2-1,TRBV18,CASSPSNPSYNEQFF
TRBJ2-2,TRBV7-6,CASSLLRGQGVTGELFF
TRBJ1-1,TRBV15,CATSRDSSLDF
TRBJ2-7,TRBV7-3,CASSPAQGNSYEQYF
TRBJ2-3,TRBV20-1,CTLVAASGVTDTQYF
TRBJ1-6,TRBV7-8,CASSSRTGVGNSPLHF
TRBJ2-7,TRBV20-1,CSARNRDGRYEQYF
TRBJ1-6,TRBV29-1,CSSERRGGSPLHF
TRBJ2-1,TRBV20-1,CSARAPSGREGEQFF
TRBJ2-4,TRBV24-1,CATSDPLTSKNIQYF
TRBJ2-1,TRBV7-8,CASSLGGGLLGQFF
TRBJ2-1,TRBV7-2,CASSLSSQEQFF
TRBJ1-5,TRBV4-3,CASSQDSNSNQPQHF
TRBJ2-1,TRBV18,CASSPLLGQGGDEQFF
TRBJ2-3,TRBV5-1,CASSLLLAGGKDTQYF